This T cell receptor beta chain emerged from a study of blood T cell repertoires in COVID-19. CDR3 length: 16 residues. Germline lookup yields CDR1 MGHRA and CDR2 YSYEKL. V was clipped by 0 bases and J by 9 bases, with 15 bases between them. Repertoires were generated with immunoSEQ multiplex PCR, while TCRdb's copy carries only in-frame clones and drops some. The repertoire has 60,000 to 85,000 clones, around 88% of them found once; the top ten carry over 15%. Sequenced input: peripheral blood. This chain joins TRBV4-1 and TRBJ1-6; D call uncertain. The sequence came from a human donor in a cohort sampled during active COVID-19. The CDR3 nucleotides read TGCGCCAGCAGCCAAGATGTTGGCAGTAGCCCTTCACCCCTCCACTTT. This translates into CASSQDVGSSPSPLHF.